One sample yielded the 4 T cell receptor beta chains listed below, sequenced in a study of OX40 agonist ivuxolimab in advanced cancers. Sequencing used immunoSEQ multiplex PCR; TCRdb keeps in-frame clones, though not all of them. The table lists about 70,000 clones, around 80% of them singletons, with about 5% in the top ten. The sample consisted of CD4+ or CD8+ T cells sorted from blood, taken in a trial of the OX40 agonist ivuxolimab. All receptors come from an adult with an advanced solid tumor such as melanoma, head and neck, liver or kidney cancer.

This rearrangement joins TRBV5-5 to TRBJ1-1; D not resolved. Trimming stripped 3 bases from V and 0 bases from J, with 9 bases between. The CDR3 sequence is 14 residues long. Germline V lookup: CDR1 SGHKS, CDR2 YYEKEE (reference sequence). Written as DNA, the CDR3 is TGTGCCAGCAGCTCCGTAAATCTGAACACTGAAGCTTTCTTT. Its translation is CASSSVNLNTEAFF.

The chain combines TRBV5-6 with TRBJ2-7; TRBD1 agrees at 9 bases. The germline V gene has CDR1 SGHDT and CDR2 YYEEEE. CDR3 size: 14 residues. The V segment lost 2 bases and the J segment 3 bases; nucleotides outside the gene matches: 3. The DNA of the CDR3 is TGTGCCAGCAGCTTCGGGACAGGGAACTACGAGCAGTACTTC. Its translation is CASSFGTGNYEQYF.

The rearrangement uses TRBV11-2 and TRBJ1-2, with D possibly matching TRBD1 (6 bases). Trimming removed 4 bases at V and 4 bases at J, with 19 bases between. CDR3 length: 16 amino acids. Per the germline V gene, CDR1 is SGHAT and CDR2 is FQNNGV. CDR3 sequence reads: CASSSTAGALSYGYTF. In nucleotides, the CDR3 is TGTGCCAGCAGCTCAACCGCAGGGGCCCTTAGCTATGGCTACACCTTC.

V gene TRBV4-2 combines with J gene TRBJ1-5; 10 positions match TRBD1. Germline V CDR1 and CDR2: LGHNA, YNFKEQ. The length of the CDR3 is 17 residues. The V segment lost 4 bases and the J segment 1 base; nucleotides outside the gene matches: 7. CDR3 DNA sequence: TGTGCCAGCAGCCCGGACAGGGGGTCGGGAAGCAATCAGCCCCAGCATTTT. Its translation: CASSPDRGSGSNQPQHF.